The 22 T cell receptor beta chains in this list originate from one sample, sequenced in a study of T-cell memory formation after mild COVID-19. TCRdb ran MiXCR on the 5' RACE reads and lists one entry per CDR3 protein. This table has more than 400,000 distinct CDR3 sequences, 15% to 20% appearing once. The sequencing input was PBMCs or a T cell subset sorted from them (not recorded which). The receptors originated from an adult woman who had mild COVID-19 (a few samples of this study predate the infection). Cell type and time point are not known.

The chain carries TRBV11-2 and TRBJ2-2; 8 bases are shared with TRBD2. V lost 5 bases and J lost 3; bases outside the gene matches: 11. The CDR3 has 17 amino acids. From germline, CDR1 is SGHAT and CDR2 FQNNGV. For the CDR3, the DNA is TGTGCCAGCAGCCGAACAACGACTAGCGAGTACACCGGGGAGCTGTTTTTT. Residues: CASSRTTTSEYTGELFF.

The rearrangement uses TRBV7-9 and TRBJ2-5, with D possibly matching TRBD2 (5 bases). Trimming shortened V by 5 bases and J by 5 bases, and 21 bases separated the two germline ends. The germline CDR1 and CDR2 sequences are SEHNR and FQNEAQ (reference sequence). The CDR3 runs 16 residues. The CDR3 DNA reads as TGTGCCAGCAGCCGCGCCCCGGGGTCCGGAGTCGAGACCCAGTACTTC. Translating gives CASSRAPGSGVETQYF.

This sequence joins TRBV20-1 and TRBJ2-5, with TRBD2 identical over 7 bases. Germline V gene lookup returns CDR1 DFQATT and CDR2 SNEGSKA (reference sequence). V dropped 1 base and J dropped 6; count of bases not matched to a gene: 11. The CDR3 totals 15 residues. CDR3 DNA sequence: TGCAGTGCTAGAGTTGCGACTAGCAACCAGAAGACCCAGTACTTC. The encoded protein is CSARVATSNQKTQYF.

The chain combines TRBV7-6 with TRBJ2-7; 11 positions agree with TRBD1. V trimming: 4 bases; J trimming: 0 bases; junction bases outside the gene matches: 5. Germline assignment: CDR1 SGHVS and CDR2 FNYEAQ. The CDR3 runs 16 residues. The CDR3 coding sequence is TGTGCCAGCAGCTCAGCCGGGACAGGGGGCTCCTACGAGCAGTACTTC. Translation gives CASSSAGTGGSYEQYF.

This clonotype was observed a handful of times. V and J are TRBV7-9 and TRBJ2-1; no clear D. This CDR3 is 18 amino acids long. Germline loops: CDR1 SEHNR, CDR2 FQNEAQ (reference sequence). The ends were cut back, 2 bases at V and 0 bases at J, with 17 bases in the middle. In DNA, the CDR3 is TGTGCCAGCAGCTTAACCCCCGGACGGGTTGGCTCCTACAATGAGCAGTTCTTC. Protein product: CASSLTPGRVGSYNEQFF. The variable domain in full, with the rest retrieved from reference TRBV7-9 and TRBJ2-1, is DTGVSQNPRHKITKRGQNVTFRCDPISEHNRLYWYRQTLGQGPEFLTYFQNEAQLEKSRLLSDRFSAERPKGSFSTLEIQRTEQGDSAMYLCASSLTPGRVGSYNEQFFGPGTRLTVL.

This chain connects TRBV5-4 to TRBJ2-3; 10 nucleotides agree with TRBD2. After removal of 4 bases from V and 5 bases from J, the junction contained 7 bases not matched to a gene. Germline V gives CDR1 SGHNT, CDR2 YYREEE (reference sequence). The CDR3 is made up of 15 amino acids. CDR3 DNA sequence: TGTGCCAGCAGCCTGGCCAGCGGGGGGGTAGATACGCAGTATTTT. It specifies CASSLASGGVDTQYF.

The gene calls are TRBV30 and TRBJ2-2; D possibly corresponds to TRBD1 (5 bases). V was trimmed by 3 bases and J by 0 bases, leaving 14 bases between them. CDR3 length: 16 residues. Germline V gene data show CDR1 as GTSNPN and CDR2 as SVGIG (reference sequence). CDR3 sequence (DNA): TGTGCCTGGAGGACTGGAGAAGGGGCGAACACCGGGGAGCTGTTTTTT. It yields the protein CAWRTGEGANTGELFF.

This chain links TRBV6-5 with TRBJ2-1, with a tentative D call TRBD1 (6 bases). There are 13 residues in the CDR3. Trimming left V 2 bases short and J 14 bases short, with 16 bases between. Germline CDR1 MNHEY, CDR2 SVGAGI. The CDR3 reads CASSYGDIPREFF. DNA of the CDR3: TGTGCCAGCAGTTACGGGGACATCCCTCGTGAGTTCTTC.

The V gene is TRBV10-3, the J gene TRBJ2-3; TRBD2 aligns across 12 bases. The germline CDR1 and CDR2 sequences are ENHRY and SYGVKD. The CDR3 has 15 residues. V lost 6 bases and J lost 6; bases outside the gene matches: 7. CDR3 sequence reads: CAIRPLAGGPDTQYF. The CDR3 DNA reads TGTGCCATCAGACCCCTAGCGGGGGGGCCCGATACGCAGTATTTT.

This clonotype showed up just a few times. V and J are TRBV20-1 and TRBJ2-7; 10 bases match TRBD2. Germline V lookup: CDR1 DFQATT, CDR2 SNEGSKA (reference sequence). Trimming took 0 bases from V and 3 from J; bases not matched to a gene: 2. This CDR3 spans 14 amino acids. The CDR3 here is CSAREAGGYYEQYF. CDR3 DNA sequence: TGCAGTGCTAGAGAAGCGGGGGGGTACTACGAGCAGTACTTC.

This clonotype was counted between two and nine times. J is TRBJ1-5 and V is TRBV7-9; the D gene is possibly TRBD1 (6 bases). CDR3 size: 16 residues. With 5 bases removed from V and 2 bases from J, the gap between germline ends came to 16 bases. CDR1 SEHNR and CDR2 FQNEAQ come from the germline V gene (reference sequence). The CDR3: CASSGSQGSGNQPQHF. CDR3 nucleotides: TGTGCCAGCAGCGGCAGTCAGGGGTCTGGCAATCAGCCCCAGCATTTT.

Many counts were recorded for this clonotype. The chain carries TRBV7-8 and TRBJ2-2, with unresolved D. Per the germline V gene, CDR1 is SGHVS and CDR2 is FQNEAQ. Trimming removed 4 bases from V and 5 bases from J, with 8 bases in between. CDR3 size: 13 residues. The CDR3 reads CASSSEITGELFF. CDR3 nucleotides: TGTGCCAGCAGCTCCGAGATTACCGGGGAGCTGTTTTTT.

This clonotype showed up just a few times. The V gene is TRBV20-1, the J gene TRBJ2-7; D call uncertain. Germline lookup yields CDR1 DFQATT and CDR2 SNEGSKA (reference sequence). V was pared by 1 base and J by 2 bases, with 9 bases between. This CDR3 has 13 residues. The CDR3 loop is CSARVGRTYEQYF. Here the CDR3 DNA reads TGCAGTGCTAGAGTCGGAAGAACCTACGAGCAGTACTTC.

This clonotype was seen only a few times. The V gene is TRBV7-8, the J gene TRBJ2-2; 14 nucleotides agree with TRBD2. Germline CDR1 is SGHVS and CDR2 is FQNEAQ. Trimming removed 5 bases from V and 1 base from J; junction bases left unmatched: 15. The CDR3 sequence is 21 residues long. In DNA, the CDR3 is TGTGCCAGCAGCCCGAGCCCTAGCGGACTAGCGGGGGGCCGGAACACCGGGGAGCTGTTTTTT. It yields the protein CASSPSPSGLAGGRNTGELFF.

This clonotype was seen only a few times. This chain connects TRBV13 to TRBJ2-3, with 14 bases that match TRBD2. V gave up 0 bases and J gave up 8 bases; unmatched junction bases: 7. Germline V gives CDR1 PRHDT, CDR2 FYEKMQ (reference sequence). The CDR3 is 17 residues long. CDR3 coding DNA: TGTGCCAGCAGCTTAGGCCTCTCAGGGACTAGCGGGGGTACGCAGTATTTT. Its translation: CASSLGLSGTSGGTQYF. The full variable domain, completed using reference TRBV13 and TRBJ2-3, is AAGVIQSPRHLIKEKRETATLKCYPIPRHDTVYWYQQGPGQDPQFLISFYEKMQSDKGSIPDRFSAQQFSDYHSELNMSSLELGDSALYFCASSLGLSGTSGGTQYFGPGTRLTVL.

This sequence joins TRBV4-1 and TRBJ2-5; no clear D gene. This CDR3 is 13 amino acids long. Germline V lookup: CDR1 MGHRA, CDR2 YSYEKL. V lost 1 base and J 7 bases, leaving 10 bases between the germline ends. CDR3 amino acids: CASSQVIVGTQYF. The CDR3 bases are TGCGCCAGCAGCCAAGTGATAGTTGGGACCCAGTACTTC.

This clonotype was picked up many times. The chain recombines TRBV18 with TRBJ2-1; 7 nucleotides line up with TRBD2. V lost 6 bases and J lost 0; bases outside the gene matches: 5. Germline lookup yields CDR1 KGHSH and CDR2 LQKENI. The CDR3 is made up of 15 amino acids. Written as DNA, the CDR3 is TGTGCCAGCTCTTTCGCTAGCGGCTCCTACAATGAGCAGTTCTTC. Protein sequence: CASSFASGSYNEQFF.

V gene TRBV24-1 combines with J gene TRBJ2-1, with 10 positions matching TRBD2. The CDR3 extends over 14 amino acids. After removal of 3 bases from V and 8 bases from J, the junction contained 3 bases not matched to a gene. The V gene's germline CDR1 is KGHDR and CDR2 SFDVKD. The DNA of the CDR3 is TGTGCCACCAGTGATCCTAGCGGGAGCGATGAGCAGTTCTTC. Encoded protein: CATSDPSGSDEQFF.

This clonotype showed up just a few times. The chain joins TRBV7-2 to TRBJ2-1, with 9 positions matching TRBD2. From germline, CDR1 is SGHTA and CDR2 FQGNSA. V dropped 1 base and J dropped 7; count of bases not matched to a gene: 5. The CDR3 totals 15 residues. CDR3 sequence reads: CASSLVSGSTNEQFF. Here the CDR3 DNA reads TGTGCCAGCAGCTTAGTTAGCGGGAGTACTAATGAGCAGTTCTTC.

This clonotype has more than one count but fewer than ten. The chain uses TRBV12-3 or TRBV12-4 and TRBJ2-7; 7 nucleotides align to TRBD2. This CDR3 has 17 residues. Trimming at V came to 5 bases and at J to 6 bases, leaving 19 bases not matched to a gene. CDR3 protein: CASSPWGGGHPTGEQYF. The CDR3 DNA reads TGTGCCAGCAGTCCCTGGGGGGGAGGCCATCCTACGGGCGAGCAGTACTTC.

The chain combines TRBV7-9 with TRBJ2-7, with 7 bases fitting TRBD1. Trimming took 4 bases from V and 3 from J; bases not matched to a gene: 6. The CDR3 sequence is 14 residues long. Per the germline V gene, CDR1 is SEHNR and CDR2 is FQNEAQ (reference sequence). CDR3 residues: CASSSINRGYEQYF. For the CDR3, the DNA is TGTGCCAGCAGCTCGATCAACAGGGGCTACGAGCAGTACTTC.

The rearrangement links TRBV7-2 to TRBJ1-1; 7 bases match TRBD1. The CDR3 is 15 amino acids. The trim removed 7 bases at V and 0 bases at J, leaving 8 bases unmatched. Germline CDR1 is SGHTA and CDR2 is FQGNSA. DNA of the CDR3: TGTGCCAGCACCGGACAGGTTTTCATGAACACTGAAGCTTTCTTT. It specifies CASTGQVFMNTEAFF.